One sample yielded the 7 T cell receptor beta chains listed below, sequenced in a study of cytomegalovirus exposure and HLA in healthy donors. Researchers ran the PCR with 60 Vbeta and 13 Jbeta primers. Sequencing was performed with immunoSEQ multiplex PCR; in TCRdb, only in-frame clones are kept and a portion is missing. This sample carries 120,000 to 150,000 clones, roughly 77% of them seen once, and the ten largest clones take 3% to 3.5%. Material: PBMCs. The receptor set was obtained from a female donor in good health and CMV-seronegative.

This chain connects TRBV11-2 to TRBJ1-5, with unresolved D. Trimming shortened V by 2 bases and J by 6 bases, and 11 bases separated the two germline ends. CDR3 size: 14 residues. CDR1 is SGHAT, CDR2 FQNNGV, per germline. This CDR3 is CASSLTVGSQPQHF. DNA for the CDR3: TGTGCCAGCAGCTTAACCGTCGGGAGTCAGCCCCAGCATTTT.

V and J are TRBV11-2 and TRBJ2-1; D is undetermined. Trimming cost V 2 bases and J 6 bases, with 5 bases left between them. The V gene's germline CDR1 is SGHAT and CDR2 FQNNGV. CDR3 length: 12 residues. The CDR3 coding sequence is TGTGCCAGCAGCTTAATCTCCAATGAGCAGTTCTTC. Its translation is CASSLISNEQFF.

The chain recombines TRBV6-1 with TRBJ2-3; D possibly corresponds to TRBD2 (5 bases). This CDR3 region has 14 residues. Per germline, CDR1 MNHNS and CDR2 SASEGT. V was clipped by 7 bases and J by 2 bases, with 13 bases between them. CDR3 amino acids: CASKREQPTDTQYF. The CDR3 DNA is TGTGCCAGCAAAAGGGAGCAGCCCACAGATACGCAGTATTTT.

CDR3 protein: CAISATSGELDTQYF. DNA of the CDR3: TGTGCCATCAGCGCGACTAGCGGGGAGTTAGATACGCAGTATTTT. The chain couples TRBV10-3 to TRBJ2-3; TRBD2 agrees at 11 bases. CDR3 length equals 15 residues. The V and J ends lost 6 bases and 5 bases, in that order; junction bases with no gene match: 7. Germline V gene data show CDR1 as ENHRY and CDR2 as SYGVKD.

The chain joins TRBV5-1 to TRBJ2-7; D perhaps matches TRBD2 (5 bases). This CDR3 region has 12 residues. The germline V gene encodes CDR1 SGHRS and CDR2 YFSETQ. V dropped 4 bases and J dropped 0 bases, with 5 bases sitting between them. CDR3 bases: TGCGCCAGCAGCCGGGACTCCTACGAGCAGTACTTC. This translates into CASSRDSYEQYF.

This clone was observed once. The chain recombines TRBV4-2 with TRBJ2-1; 12 bases map to TRBD2. With V trimmed by 0 bases and J by 4 bases, 19 bases remained unmatched. Germline loops: CDR1 LGHNA, CDR2 YNFKEQ. The CDR3 consists of 22 residues. The DNA of the CDR3 is TGTGCCAGCAGCCAAGATCTAAGGTCTAGCGGGGGGGCCTCAACTACGTACAATGAGCAGTTCTTC. Its protein product is CASSQDLRSSGGASTTYNEQFF.

The chain joins TRBV4-3 to TRBJ2-3, with 9 bases aligning to TRBD2. Germline lookup yields CDR1 LGHNA and CDR2 YSLEER. V lost 4 bases and J lost 5; bases outside the gene matches: 13. This CDR3 contains 17 residues. CDR3 region: CASSLHPLAGRGDTQYF. CDR3 nucleotide sequence: TGCGCCAGCAGCCTTCACCCGCTAGCGGGGCGGGGAGATACGCAGTATTTT.